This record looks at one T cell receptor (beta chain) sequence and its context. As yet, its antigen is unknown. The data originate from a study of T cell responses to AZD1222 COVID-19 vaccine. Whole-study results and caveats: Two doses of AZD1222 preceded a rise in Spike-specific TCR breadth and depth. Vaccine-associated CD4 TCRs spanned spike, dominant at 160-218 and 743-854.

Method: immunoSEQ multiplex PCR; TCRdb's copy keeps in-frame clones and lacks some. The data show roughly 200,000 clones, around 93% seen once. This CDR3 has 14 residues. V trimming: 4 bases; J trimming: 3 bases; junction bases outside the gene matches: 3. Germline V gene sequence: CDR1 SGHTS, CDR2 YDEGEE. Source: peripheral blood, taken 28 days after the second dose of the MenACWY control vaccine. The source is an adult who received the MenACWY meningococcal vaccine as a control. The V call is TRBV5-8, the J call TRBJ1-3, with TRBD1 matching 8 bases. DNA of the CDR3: TGTGCCAGCAGCACCGACAGGGGTGGAAACACCATATATTTT. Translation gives CASSTDRGGNTIYF.